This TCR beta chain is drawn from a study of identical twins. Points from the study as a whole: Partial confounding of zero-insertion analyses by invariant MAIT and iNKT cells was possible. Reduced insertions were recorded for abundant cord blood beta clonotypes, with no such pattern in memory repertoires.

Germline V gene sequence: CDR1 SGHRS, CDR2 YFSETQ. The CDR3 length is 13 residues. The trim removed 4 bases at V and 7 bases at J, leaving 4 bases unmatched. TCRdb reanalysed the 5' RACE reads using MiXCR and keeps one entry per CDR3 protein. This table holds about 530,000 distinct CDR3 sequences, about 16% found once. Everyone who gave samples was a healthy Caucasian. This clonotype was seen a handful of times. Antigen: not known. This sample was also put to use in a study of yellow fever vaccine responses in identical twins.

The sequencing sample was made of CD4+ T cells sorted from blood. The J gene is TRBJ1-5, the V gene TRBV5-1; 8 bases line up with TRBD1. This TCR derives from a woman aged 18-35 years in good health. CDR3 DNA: TGCGCCAGCAGCGCCGGACAGGGCCAGCCCCAGCATTTT. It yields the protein CASSAGQGQPQHF.